Presented here are 10 T cell receptor beta chains from one specimen sequenced in a study of blood T cell repertoires in COVID-19. Assay: immunoSEQ multiplex PCR; the TCRdb copy retains only in-frame clones and omits some. There are 400,000 to 550,000 clones in the sample; about 85% occur only once, and under 2% lies in the top ten. Material: PBMCs or T cells enriched from blood (not recorded which). The receptors shown here come from a young woman with acute COVID-19.

The genes are TRBV27 and TRBJ1-1; D is uncertain. V gave up 6 bases and J gave up 1 base, with 9 bases separating them. CDR1 is MNHEY, CDR2 SMNVEV, per germline (reference sequence). The CDR3 runs 13 residues. This chain's CDR3 is CASSFNRNTEAFF. DNA of the CDR3: TGTGCCAGCAGCTTCAATAGGAACACTGAAGCTTTCTTT.

This chain connects TRBV7-2 to TRBJ1-2, with 8 bases identical to TRBD1. CDR1 SGHTA and CDR2 FQGNSA come from the germline V gene. This CDR3 contains 15 residues. With V trimmed by 1 base and J by 9 bases, 10 bases remained unmatched. The CDR3 here is CASSLDGQGASSYTF. For the CDR3, the DNA is TGTGCCAGCAGCTTAGACGGACAGGGCGCCTCTAGCTACACCTTC.

This chain uses TRBV27 with TRBJ2-1; D may be TRBD1 (6 bases). Trimming cost V 5 bases and J 0 bases, with 17 bases left between them. The CDR3 runs 17 residues. CDR1 is MNHEY, CDR2 SMNVEV, per germline (reference sequence). CDR3 DNA sequence: TGTGCCAGCAGTCCCAGGGGCCAGGGGAGCTCCTACAATGAGCAGTTCTTC. Protein product: CASSPRGQGSSYNEQFF.

The chain couples TRBV15 to TRBJ1-4, with a weak D call TRBD1 (5 bases). Germline V lookup: CDR1 LNHNV, CDR2 YYDKDF (reference sequence). The CDR3 has 15 residues. The V gene lost 4 bases and the J gene lost 8 bases, with 17 bases spanning the gap. The CDR3 DNA is TGTGCCACCAGCACCCAAAGTGGGGGAGGGGAAAAACTGTTTTTT. As protein: CATSTQSGGGEKLFF.

The chain recombines TRBV7-2 with TRBJ1-2, with TRBD1 matching over 9 bases. Germline V gene sequence: CDR1 SGHTA, CDR2 FQGNSA. V shed 8 bases, J shed 6 bases, and the junction held 10 bases outside the gene matches. This CDR3 has 14 amino acids. The DNA of the CDR3 is TGTGCCAGCGGGCCGGGGGGACAGGGAAATGGCTACACCTTC. This codes for CASGPGGQGNGYTF.

Comments on this clone: The germline gene is not matched at one end of the junction; a read error may be the cause. The chain couples TRBV4-2 to TRBJ1-2; no definite D call. The CDR3 has 15 amino acids. Germline CDR1 is LGHNA and CDR2 is YNFKEQ. The CDR3 DNA is TGTGCCAGCAGCCAAGATTATCAGTCTTACTATGGCTACGCCTTC. Its protein is CASSQDYQSYYGYAF.

The chain recombines TRBV6-6 with TRBJ1-2; TRBD1 matches 7 bases. The V and J ends lost 5 bases and 8 bases, in that order; junction bases with no gene match: 11. The CDR3 runs to 14 residues. The V gene's germline CDR1 is MNHNY and CDR2 SVGAGI (reference sequence). CDR3 in DNA: TGTGCCAGCAGTCAGACAGGGAGGAACAGGGGCTACACCTTC. It is translated as CASSQTGRNRGYTF.

V and J are TRBV14 and TRBJ1-4; D is uncertain. This CDR3 is built from 15 residues. The V and J ends lost 1 base and 3 bases respectively, with 9 bases between them. CDR1 and CDR2 from the germline V gene are SGHDN and FVKESK. CDR3 nucleotides: TGTGCCAGCAGCCAAGCGCAGATCCCTAATGAAAAACTGTTTTTT. Protein product: CASSQAQIPNEKLFF. The full variable domain, completed using reference TRBV14 and TRBJ1-4, is EAGVTQFPSHSVIEKGQTVTLRCDPISGHDNLYWYRRVMGKEIKFLLHFVKESKQDESGMPNNRFLAERTGGTYSTLKVQPAELEDSGVYFCASSQAQIPNEKLFFGSGTQLSVL.

V usage is TRBV4-2 and J usage is TRBJ2-5; possibly TRBD2 for D (5 bases). The CDR3 contains 13 residues. CDR1 and CDR2 (germline): LGHNA, YNFKEQ. Trimming stripped 8 bases from V and 4 bases from J, with 14 bases between. The CDR3 sequence is CASGLALRETQYF. In DNA form, the CDR3 reads TGTGCCAGCGGGCTAGCCCTGCGAGAGACCCAGTACTTC.

This clone was seen at least ten times. This chain connects TRBV7-8 to TRBJ2-3; TRBD2 matches at 8 bases. The length of the CDR3 is 16 residues. Per germline, CDR1 SGHVS and CDR2 FQNEAQ. Trimming took 2 bases from V and 1 from J; bases not matched to a gene: 5. The CDR3 region has the DNA TGTGCCAGCAGCTTATTAAGCGGGAGTGGCACAGATACGCAGTATTTT. This translates into CASSLLSGSGTDTQYF.